This is a list of T cell receptor beta chains from one sample in a study of regulatory T cells in long-lasting Graves disease. TCRdb passed the multiplex PCR reads through MiXCR, listing each CDR3 protein once. This sample has roughly 610,000 distinct CDR3 sequences, with roughly 15% found just once. This same sample was also taken into another study, of T cells in Graves' hyperthyroidism and ophthalmopathy.

Sequenced here: peripheral blood mononuclear cells (PBMCs), sampled at new diagnosis, from a patient treated with antithyroid drugs. The receptor source for this set is a woman aged 25 to 39 with Graves disease. CDR3s include the opening cysteine and the closing phenylalanine or tryptophan. The D gene is left open where the match is weak. The size entry is marked missing in some rows and otherwise reads once, few, many or a size class.

D: -; V: TRBV28; J: TRBJ1-2; size: many; DNA: TGTGCCAGCAGCCCGACAGGCCGCGGATCCTATGGCTACACCTTC; CDR3: CASSPTGRGSYGYTF
D: -; V: TRBV12-3/TRBV12-4; J: TRBJ2-1; size: -; DNA: TGTGCCAGCAGTTTAGCGCTGGGGGGAAGTGAGCAGTTCTTC; CDR3: CASSLALGGSEQFF
D: TRBD2; V: TRBV6-5; J: TRBJ2-1; size: once; DNA: TGTGCCAGCAGTTCAACGGGACTAGCGGGACGGGTCACCTCCAATGAGCAGTTCTTC; CDR3: CASSSTGLAGRVTSNEQFF
D: -; V: TRBV7-9; J: TRBJ2-6; size: -; DNA: TGTGCCAGCAGCTTTACAGGGAAGGGTGGGGCCAACGTCCTGACTTTC; CDR3: CASSFTGKGGANVLTF
D: -; V: TRBV3-1; J: TRBJ2-2; size: -; DNA: TGTGCCAGCAGTAGGTTGGTCACCGGGGAGCTGTTTTTT; CDR3: CASSRLVTGELFF
D: -; V: TRBV7-9; J: TRBJ2-7; size: many; DNA: TGTGCCAGCAGCTTAGGTGGCAGCGCGGGCTACGAGCAGTACTTC; CDR3: CASSLGGSAGYEQYF
D: TRBD2; V: TRBV30; J: TRBJ2-3; size: -; DNA: TGTGCCTGGAGTCAGGGACTAGCGCCAGATACGCAGTATTTT; CDR3: CAWSQGLAPDTQYF
D: -; V: TRBV2; J: TRBJ2-3; size: many; DNA: TGTGCCAGCATCGGACTCGCGAAGACTAGCACAGATACGCAGTATTTT; CDR3: CASIGLAKTSTDTQYF
D: TRBD1; V: TRBV5-1; J: TRBJ1-1; size: many; DNA: TGCGCCAGCAGCGGACAGGGGGGACACACTGAAGCTTTCTTT; CDR3: CASSGQGGHTEAFF
D: TRBD1; V: TRBV20-1; J: TRBJ2-5; size: -; DNA: TGCAGTGCTAGCTCGACAGGGGTGGATCAAGAGACCCAGTACTTC; CDR3: CSASSTGVDQETQYF
D: TRBD2; V: TRBV28; J: TRBJ2-3; size: many; DNA: TGTGCCAGCAGTCCCCGACTAGCGGGAGAGGCGCAGTATTTT; CDR3: CASSPRLAGEAQYF